The T cell receptor (beta chain) under discussion was sequenced for a study of regulatory T cells in long-lasting Graves disease. The table lists this clonotype with a few counts. The authors built TCR beta libraries using iRepertoire HTBI primers and Arm-PCR of CDR3 regions. TCRdb fed the multiplex PCR reads into MiXCR, producing one record per CDR3 protein. The sample contains roughly 610,000 distinct CDR3 sequences, 15% to 20% of which appear only once. Time point meaning: newly diagnosed GD, antithyroid drugs for less than 3 months. After RNA was extracted from PBMCs, the TCR library was made from it. V was pared by 2 bases and J by 3 bases, with 5 bases between. CDR1 is MGHRA, CDR2 YSYEKL, per germline. The length of the CDR3 is 13 residues. This sample also belongs to another study, concerning T cells in Graves' hyperthyroidism and ophthalmopathy.

The TCR sequence derives from a woman in her 30s with Graves disease. The V call is TRBV4-1, the J call TRBJ1-3; D remains ambiguous. The sample in question was peripheral blood mononuclear cells (PBMCs), obtained at new diagnosis, from a patient treated with antithyroid drugs. CDR3 residues: CASSQSDGNTIYF. Written as DNA, the CDR3 is TGCGCCAGCAGCCAATCGGATGGAAACACCATATATTTT.